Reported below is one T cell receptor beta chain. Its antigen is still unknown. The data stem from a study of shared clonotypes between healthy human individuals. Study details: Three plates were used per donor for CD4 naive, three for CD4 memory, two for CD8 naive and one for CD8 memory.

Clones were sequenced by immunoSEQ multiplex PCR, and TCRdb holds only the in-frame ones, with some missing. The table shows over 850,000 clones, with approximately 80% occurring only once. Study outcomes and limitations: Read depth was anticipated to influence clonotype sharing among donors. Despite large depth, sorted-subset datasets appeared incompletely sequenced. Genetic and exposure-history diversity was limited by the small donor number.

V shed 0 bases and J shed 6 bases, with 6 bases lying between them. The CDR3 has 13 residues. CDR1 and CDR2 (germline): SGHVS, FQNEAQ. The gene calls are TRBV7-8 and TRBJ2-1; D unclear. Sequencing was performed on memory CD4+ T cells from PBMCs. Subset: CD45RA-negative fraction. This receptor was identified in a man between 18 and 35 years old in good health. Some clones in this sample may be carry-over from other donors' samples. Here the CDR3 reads CASSLAPGNEQFF. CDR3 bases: TGTGCCAGCAGCTTAGCGCCAGGCAATGAGCAGTTCTTC.